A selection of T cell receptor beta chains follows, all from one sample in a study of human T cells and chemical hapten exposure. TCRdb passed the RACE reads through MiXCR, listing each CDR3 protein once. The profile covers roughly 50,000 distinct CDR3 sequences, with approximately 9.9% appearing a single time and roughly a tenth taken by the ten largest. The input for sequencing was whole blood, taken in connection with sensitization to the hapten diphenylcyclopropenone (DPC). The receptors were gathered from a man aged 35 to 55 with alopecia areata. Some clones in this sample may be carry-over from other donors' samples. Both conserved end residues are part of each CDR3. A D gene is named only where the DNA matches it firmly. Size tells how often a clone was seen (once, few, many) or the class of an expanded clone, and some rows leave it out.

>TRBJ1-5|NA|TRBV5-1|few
CASSPTGDLSNQPQHF
TGCGCCAGCAGCCCCACAGGAGACCTTAGCAATCAGCCCCAGCATTTT
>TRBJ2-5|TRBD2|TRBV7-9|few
CASSLRLAGGGQETQYF
TGTGCCAGCAGCTTACGCTTGGCGGGGGGAGGGCAAGAGACCCAGTACTTC
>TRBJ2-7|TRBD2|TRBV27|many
CASSSWAPRSSGGSYEQYF
TGTGCCAGCAGCTCTTGGGCCCCGCGGTCTAGCGGAGGCTCCTACGAGCAGTACTTC
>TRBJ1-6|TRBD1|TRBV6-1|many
CASSPTQGVVSPLHF
TGTGCCAGCAGCCCCACACAGGGGGTGGTTTCACCCCTCCACTTT
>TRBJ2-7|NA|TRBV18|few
CASSPDLSYEQYF
TGTGCCAGCTCACCGGACCTCTCCTACGAGCAGTACTTC
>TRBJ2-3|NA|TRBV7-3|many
CASSLFPGSADTQYF
TGTGCCAGCAGCTTATTTCCCGGGTCGGCAGATACGCAGTATTTT
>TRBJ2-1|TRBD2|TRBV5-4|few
CASSWGRIAGHNEQFF
TGTGCCAGCAGCTGGGGCCGGATAGCGGGGCACAATGAGCAGTTCTTC
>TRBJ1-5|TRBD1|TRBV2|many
CASSGTGGAGQPQHF
TGTGCCAGCAGCGGGACAGGGGGCGCAGGTCAGCCCCAGCATTTT
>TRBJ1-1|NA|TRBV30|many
CAWSKGGGRGLNTEAFF
TGTGCCTGGAGTAAAGGGGGGGGTAGAGGATTGAACACTGAAGCTTTCTTT
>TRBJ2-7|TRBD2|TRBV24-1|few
CATGGTSGEQYF
TGTGCCACCGGAGGGACTAGCGGAGAGCAGTACTTC
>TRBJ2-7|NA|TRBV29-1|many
CSVILSSYEQYF
TGCAGCGTCATCCTATCATCCTACGAGCAGTACTTC
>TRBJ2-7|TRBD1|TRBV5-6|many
CASSPLGQRTYEQYF
TGTGCCAGCAGCCCCCTGGGACAGAGGACCTACGAGCAGTACTTC
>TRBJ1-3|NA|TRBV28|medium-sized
CASSPAGTGNTIYF
TGTGCCAGCAGCCCGGCGGGTACTGGAAACACCATATATTTT
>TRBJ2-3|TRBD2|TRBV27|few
CASSLSGTRGDTQYF
TGTGCCAGCAGCCTTAGCGGGACGAGGGGAGATACGCAGTATTTT
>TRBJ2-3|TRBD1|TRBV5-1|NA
CASRTGQSSTDTQYF
TGCGCCAGCAGAACGGGACAGTCTAGCACAGATACGCAGTATTTT